This T cell receptor (beta chain) was recovered during a study of OX40 agonist ivuxolimab in advanced cancers. Study context: Of mixed ages from about 20 to 80 and averaging around 60 years, the group was about 80% male. Partial responses, seen in three patients, involved one hepatocellular carcinoma and two cutaneous melanomas. Study results and caveats: Fewer expanded clones were found on average in CD4+ than in CD8+ T cells. Also present in some nonresponders was a low level of normalized T-cell clonal expansion.

Regarding this clone: Its matching antigen is unknown.

Data came from immunoSEQ multiplex PCR; TCRdb stores just in-frame clones and leaves some out. This sample has tens of thousands of clones, with 75% to 95% found just once. This sample comprised CD4+ or CD8+ T cells sorted from blood, obtained in a trial of the OX40 agonist ivuxolimab. The receptor was isolated from an adult with an advanced solid tumor such as melanoma, head and neck, liver or kidney cancer.

CDR3 sequence reads: CASSPEGTSGNTIYF. CDR3 coding DNA: TGTGCCAGCTCCCCTGAGGGGACCTCTGGAAACACCATATATTTT. The chain is built from TRBV7-2 and TRBJ1-3; D perhaps matches TRBD1 (5 bases). Germline CDR1 is SGHTA and CDR2 is FQGNSA. This CDR3 has 15 residues. The ends were cut back, 8 bases at V and 0 bases at J, with 14 bases in the middle.